The following is a TCR beta chain sequence with its context. The antigen remains unidentified. Sequencing used immunoSEQ multiplex PCR; TCRdb keeps in-frame clones, though not all of them. The profile shows about 67,000 clones, approximately 91% of them singletons. Indicated time point: week 11, during vaccination. Each vaccine dose was 300 ug of mutant IDH1 20-mer peptide, with topical imiquimod. Each tumor in the donors was a new WHO grade 3 or 4 astrocytoma, IDH1-mutant and ATRX-lost. These data come from a study of a mutant IDH1 vaccine in newly diagnosed glioma. Study as a whole: Patients were started on vaccination 4-6 weeks after radiotherapy alone, or with temozolomide cycles. Before enrollment, patients got radiotherapy alone, temozolomide alone, or mostly the combination.

The CDR3 covers 15 residues. Findings and caveats of the study: Changes in top peripheral clonotypes did not appear linked to pseudoprogression.

The origin of this receptor is a man in his forties with glioma. The sequences come from PBMCs, collected from a glioma patient whose treatment included an IDH1 peptide vaccine. This chain joins TRBV1 and TRBJ1-2; the table names TRBD1, a call not compared with the DNA. TRBV1 represents a pseudogene. The DNA for the CDR3 is TGCACCAGCAGCCAAGGGACAGGGGGCGCCAATGGCTACACCTTC. Translation gives CTSSQGTGGANGYTF.